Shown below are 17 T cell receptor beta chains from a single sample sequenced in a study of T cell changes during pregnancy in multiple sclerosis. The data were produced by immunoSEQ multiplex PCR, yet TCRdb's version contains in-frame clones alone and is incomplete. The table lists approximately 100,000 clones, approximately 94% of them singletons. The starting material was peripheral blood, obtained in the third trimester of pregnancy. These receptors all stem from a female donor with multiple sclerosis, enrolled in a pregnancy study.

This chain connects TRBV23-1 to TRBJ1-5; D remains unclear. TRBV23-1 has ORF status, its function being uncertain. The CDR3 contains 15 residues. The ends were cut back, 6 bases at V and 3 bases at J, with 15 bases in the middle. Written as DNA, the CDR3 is TGCGCCAGCAGACAACCTTGGGAGTTCAATCAGCCCCAGCATTTT. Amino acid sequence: CASRQPWEFNQPQHF.

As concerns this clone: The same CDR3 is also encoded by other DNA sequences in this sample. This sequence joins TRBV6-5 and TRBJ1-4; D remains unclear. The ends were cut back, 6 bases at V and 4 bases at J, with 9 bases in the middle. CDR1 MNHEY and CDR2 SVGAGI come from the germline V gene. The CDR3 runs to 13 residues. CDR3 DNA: TGTGCCAGCAGCCGTACAGTTAATGAAAAACTGTTTTTT. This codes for CASSRTVNEKLFF.

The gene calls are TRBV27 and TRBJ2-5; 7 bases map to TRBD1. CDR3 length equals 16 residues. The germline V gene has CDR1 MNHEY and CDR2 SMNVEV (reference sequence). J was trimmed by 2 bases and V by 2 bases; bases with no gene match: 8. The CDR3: CASSLPGQIIQETQYF. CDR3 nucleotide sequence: TGTGCCAGCAGTTTACCGGGACAGATCATACAAGAGACCCAGTACTTC.

The CDR3 is CSVEQVGAQETQYF. Written as DNA, the CDR3 is TGCAGCGTTGAACAGGTGGGCGCCCAAGAGACCCAGTACTTC. V is TRBV29-1 and J is TRBJ2-5; no clear D. CDR1 is SQVTM, CDR2 ANQGSEA, per germline. CDR3 length: 14 residues. V was pared by 2 bases and J by 1 base, with 11 bases between.

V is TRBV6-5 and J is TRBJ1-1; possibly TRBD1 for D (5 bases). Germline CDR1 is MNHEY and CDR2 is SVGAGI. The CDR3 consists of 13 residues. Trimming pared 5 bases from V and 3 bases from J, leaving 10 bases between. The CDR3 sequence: CASSRSGDTEAFF. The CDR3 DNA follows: TGTGCCAGCAGTAGGTCGGGGGACACTGAAGCTTTCTTT.

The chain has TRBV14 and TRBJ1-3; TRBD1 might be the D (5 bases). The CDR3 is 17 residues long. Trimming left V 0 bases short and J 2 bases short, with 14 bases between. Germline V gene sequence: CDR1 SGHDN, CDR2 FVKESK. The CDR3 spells CASSQEGNRYPGNTIYF. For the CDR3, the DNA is TGTGCCAGCAGCCAAGAAGGTAACAGGTACCCTGGAAACACCATATATTTT. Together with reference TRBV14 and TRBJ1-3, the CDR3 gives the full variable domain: EAGVTQFPSHSVIEKGQTVTLRCDPISGHDNLYWYRRVMGKEIKFLLHFVKESKQDESGMPNNRFLAERTGGTYSTLKVQPAELEDSGVYFCASSQEGNRYPGNTIYFGEGSWLTVV.

The CDR3 here is CASSPSSYEQYF. CDR3 bases: TGTGCCAGCAGTCCCAGCTCCTACGAGCAGTACTTC. V usage is TRBV6-6 and J usage is TRBJ2-7; no clear D. The CDR3 has 12 amino acids. Trimming removed 5 bases at V and 0 bases at J, with 5 bases between. Germline CDR1 and CDR2: MNHNY and SVGAGI (reference sequence).

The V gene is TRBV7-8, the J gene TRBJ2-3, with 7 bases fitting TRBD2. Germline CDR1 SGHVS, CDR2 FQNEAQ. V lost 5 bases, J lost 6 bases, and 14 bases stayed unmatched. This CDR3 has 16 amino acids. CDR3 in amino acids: CASSIGGISLPDTQYF. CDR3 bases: TGTGCCAGCAGCATCGGGGGGATCTCGTTACCCGATACGCAGTATTTT.

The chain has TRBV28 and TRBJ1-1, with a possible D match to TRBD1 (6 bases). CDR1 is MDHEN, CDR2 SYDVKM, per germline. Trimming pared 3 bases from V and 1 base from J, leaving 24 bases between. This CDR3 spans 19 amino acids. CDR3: CASSLGPTGLGMENTEAFF. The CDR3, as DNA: TGTGCCAGCAGTTTGGGACCAACAGGGTTAGGGATGGAGAACACTGAAGCTTTCTTT.

CDR3 in DNA: TGTGCCAGCAGCTCGGACAGAATCACAGATACGCAGTATTTT. It yields the protein CASSSDRITDTQYF. This chain connects TRBV7-9 to TRBJ2-3, with D perhaps matching TRBD1 (6 bases). The germline V and J ends were trimmed by 4 bases and 2 bases, with 10 bases remaining between them. Germline assignment: CDR1 SEHNR and CDR2 FQNEAQ (reference sequence). The CDR3 loop spans 14 amino acids.

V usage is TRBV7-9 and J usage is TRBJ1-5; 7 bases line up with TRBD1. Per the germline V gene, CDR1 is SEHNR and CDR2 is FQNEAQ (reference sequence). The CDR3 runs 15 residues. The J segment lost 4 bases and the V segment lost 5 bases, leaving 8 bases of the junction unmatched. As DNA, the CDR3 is TGTGCCAGCAGCCGTGGGGACAGTTCTAATCAGCCCCAGCATTTT. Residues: CASSRGDSSNQPQHF.

The CDR3 here is CASSEQGFERYNEQFF. Here the CDR3 DNA reads TGTGCCAGCAGCGAACAGGGATTTGAGCGCTACAATGAGCAGTTCTTC. The V call is TRBV9, the J call TRBJ2-1; possible D gene TRBD1, 6 bases. The germline CDR1 and CDR2 sequences are SGDLS and YYNGEE. This CDR3 region has 16 residues. V was clipped by 3 bases and J by 3 bases, with 16 bases between them.

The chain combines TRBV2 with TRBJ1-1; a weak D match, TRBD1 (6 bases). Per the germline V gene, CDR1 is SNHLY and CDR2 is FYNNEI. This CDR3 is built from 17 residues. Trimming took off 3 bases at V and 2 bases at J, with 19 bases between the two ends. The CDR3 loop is CASSDSVTGSVNTEAFF. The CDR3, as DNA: TGTGCCAGCAGTGATTCTGTAACAGGGTCGGTTAACACTGAAGCTTTCTTT.

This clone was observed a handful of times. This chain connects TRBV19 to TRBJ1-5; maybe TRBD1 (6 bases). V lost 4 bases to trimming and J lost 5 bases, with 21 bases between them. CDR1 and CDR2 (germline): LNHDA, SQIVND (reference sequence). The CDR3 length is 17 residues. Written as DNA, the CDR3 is TGTGCCAGTAGTAAAGCTCGACAGGTCGGGGCGCATCAGCCCCAGCATTTT. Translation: CASSKARQVGAHQPQHF.

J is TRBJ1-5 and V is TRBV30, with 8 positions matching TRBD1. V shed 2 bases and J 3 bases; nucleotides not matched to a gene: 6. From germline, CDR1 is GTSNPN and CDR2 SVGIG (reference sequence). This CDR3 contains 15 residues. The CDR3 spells CAWSSRTGPNQPQHF. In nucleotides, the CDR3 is TGTGCCTGGAGTTCCAGGACAGGGCCCAATCAGCCCCAGCATTTT.

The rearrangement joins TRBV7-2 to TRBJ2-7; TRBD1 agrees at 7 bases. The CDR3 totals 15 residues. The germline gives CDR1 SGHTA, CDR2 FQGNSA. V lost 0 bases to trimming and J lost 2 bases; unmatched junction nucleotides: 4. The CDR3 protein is CASSLAGTETYEQYF. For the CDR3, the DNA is TGTGCCAGCAGCTTAGCTGGGACAGAGACCTACGAGCAGTACTTC.

CDR3 in DNA: TGTGCCTGGAGTGAAACAGGGGGTCAGCCCCAGCATTTT. Protein: CAWSETGGQPQHF. This chain connects TRBV30 to TRBJ1-5, with 8 bases lining up with TRBD1. Germline assignment: CDR1 GTSNPN and CDR2 SVGIG (reference sequence). The trim removed 1 base at V and 6 bases at J, leaving 2 bases unmatched. CDR3 length: 13 amino acids.